The clone carrying this T cell receptor beta chain was observed at least ten times. Its antigen is as yet unknown. The record originates from a study of CD8 T cells in ankylosing spondylitis. Study observations and caveats: Seven to nine highly homologous variants formed a TCR beta motif that appeared characteristic of ankylosing spondylitis blood. Reported data indicate significant enrichment of disease-linked clones within matched ankylosing spondylitis synovial fluid.

V was pared by 1 base and J by 1 base, with 10 bases between. The CDR3 totals 15 residues. CDR1 LGHNA and CDR2 YNFKEQ come from the germline V gene. Using quantitative 5'-RACE with molecular barcodes, the authors made TCR beta libraries. TCRdb reprocessed the 5' RACE reads via MiXCR and lists one record per CDR3 protein. This table holds under 300,000 distinct CDR3 sequences, roughly a tenth found once. The sample comprised blood, either unsorted or a sorted T cell fraction (not recorded which). V and J are TRBV4-2 and TRBJ2-5; D unresolved. The receptor was derived from a male donor with ankylosing spondylitis or in good health (not recorded which). CDR3: CASSQATSPQETQYF. The DNA for the CDR3 is TGTGCCAGCAGCCAAGCGACGTCCCCCCAAGAGACCCAGTACTTC.